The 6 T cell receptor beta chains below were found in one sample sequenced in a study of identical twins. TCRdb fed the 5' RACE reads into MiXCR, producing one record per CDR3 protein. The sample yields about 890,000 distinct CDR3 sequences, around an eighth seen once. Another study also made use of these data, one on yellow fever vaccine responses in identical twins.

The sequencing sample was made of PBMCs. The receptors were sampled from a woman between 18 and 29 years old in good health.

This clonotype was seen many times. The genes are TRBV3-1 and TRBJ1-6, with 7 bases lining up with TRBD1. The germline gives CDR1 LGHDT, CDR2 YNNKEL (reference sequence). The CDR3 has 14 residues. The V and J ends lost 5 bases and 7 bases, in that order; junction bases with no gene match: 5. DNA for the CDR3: TGTGCCAGCAGCGCCGGACAGGTGAATTCACCCCTCCACTTT. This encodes CASSAGQVNSPLHF.

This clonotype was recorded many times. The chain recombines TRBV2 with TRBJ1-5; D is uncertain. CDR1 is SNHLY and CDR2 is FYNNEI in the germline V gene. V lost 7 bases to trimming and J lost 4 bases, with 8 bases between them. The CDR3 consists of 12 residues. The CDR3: CASKGGNQPQHF. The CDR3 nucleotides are TGTGCCAGCAAGGGCGGAAATCAGCCCCAGCATTTT.

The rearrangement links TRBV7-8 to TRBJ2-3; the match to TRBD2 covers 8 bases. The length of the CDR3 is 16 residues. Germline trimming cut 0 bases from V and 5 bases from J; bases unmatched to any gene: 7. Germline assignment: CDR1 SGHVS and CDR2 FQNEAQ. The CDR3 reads CASSLASGALGDTQYF. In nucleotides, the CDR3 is TGTGCCAGCAGCTTAGCTAGCGGGGCTTTGGGAGATACGCAGTATTTT.

The CDR3, as DNA: TGTGCCCGAGGCGGGGTCACAGATACGCAGTATTTT. Residues: CARGGVTDTQYF. The chain combines TRBV19 with TRBJ2-3; possible D gene TRBD2, 6 bases. Trimming took off 11 bases at V and 2 bases at J, with 11 bases between the two ends. The CDR3 is 12 amino acids. CDR1 LNHDA and CDR2 SQIVND come from the germline V gene (reference sequence).

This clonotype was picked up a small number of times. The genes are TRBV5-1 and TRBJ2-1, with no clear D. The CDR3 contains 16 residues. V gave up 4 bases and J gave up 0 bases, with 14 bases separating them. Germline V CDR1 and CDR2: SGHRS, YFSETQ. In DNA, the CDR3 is TGCGCCAGCAGCCACCCCACTACGAGCTCCTACAATGAGCAGTTCTTC. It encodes CASSHPTTSSYNEQFF.

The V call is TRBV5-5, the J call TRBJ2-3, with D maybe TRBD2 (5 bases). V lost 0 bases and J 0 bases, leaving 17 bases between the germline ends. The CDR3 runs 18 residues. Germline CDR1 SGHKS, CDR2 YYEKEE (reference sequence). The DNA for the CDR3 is TGTGCCAGCAGCTTGGTGTCCAGTCTCGGCGGGAGCACAGATACGCAGTATTTT. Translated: CASSLVSSLGGSTDTQYF.